This T cell receptor beta chain is from a study of cytomegalovirus exposure and HLA in healthy donors. In the case of this clone: Its specificity is not known.

Both 60 Vbeta primers and 13 Jbeta primers went into the PCR. Sequencing was performed with immunoSEQ multiplex PCR; in TCRdb, only in-frame clones are kept and a portion is missing. Among roughly 68,000 clones, around four fifths were seen once, and the ten largest hold approximately 5.4%. Study results and caveats: The presence/absence work took it that sequencing depth was about the same across donors. Most TCR sequences were rare, but some public TCRs occurred in many donors. Indistinguishability led to the exclusion of some V segments, TRBV6-2 and TRBV6-3 included.

Trimming removed 3 bases from V and 9 bases from J, with 12 bases in between. The CDR3 totals 14 residues. Germline CDR1 LNHDA, CDR2 SQIVND (reference sequence). Sequenced material: PBMCs. The gene calls are TRBV19 and TRBJ1-6; no clear D. The receptor comes from a male donor in good health and CMV-seropositive. The CDR3 DNA follows: TGTGCCAGTAGTATGGCCGGGATGGTTTCACCCCTCCACTTT. The encoded protein is CASSMAGMVSPLHF.